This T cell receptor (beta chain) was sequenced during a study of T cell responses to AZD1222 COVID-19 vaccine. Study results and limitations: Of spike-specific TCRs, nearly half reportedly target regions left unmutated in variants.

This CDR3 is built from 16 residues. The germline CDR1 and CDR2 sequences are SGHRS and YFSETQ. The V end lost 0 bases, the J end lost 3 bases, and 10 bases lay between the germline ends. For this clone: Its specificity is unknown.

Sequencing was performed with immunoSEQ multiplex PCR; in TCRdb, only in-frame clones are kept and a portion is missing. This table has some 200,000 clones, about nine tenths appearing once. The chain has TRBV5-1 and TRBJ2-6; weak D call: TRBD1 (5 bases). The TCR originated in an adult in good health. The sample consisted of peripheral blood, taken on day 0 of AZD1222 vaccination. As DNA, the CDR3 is TGCGCCAGCAGCTTGGAGGTCCAGGGTGGGGCCAACGTCCTGACTTTC. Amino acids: CASSLEVQGGANVLTF.